This paragraph covers one T cell receptor (beta chain) sequence. No antigen is known for it. Specified time point: newly diagnosed, previously untreated cHL patient sample. Out of thawed PBMCs, magnetic negative selection purified CD4+ T cells. The data originate from a study of PD-1 blockade in classical Hodgkin lymphoma. Germline V gene sequence: CDR1 SEHNR, CDR2 FQNEAQ (reference sequence). Trimming took 3 bases from V and 0 from J, leaving 9 bases between them. This CDR3 is built from 14 residues. TCRdb keeps only in-frame clones here, not all; method: immunoSEQ multiplex PCR. The table has approximately 20,000 clones, around four fifths seen once. Points from the study as a whole: Reported baseline diversity: healthy donors highest, relapsed/refractory patients lowest. No one has yet defined what causes the repertoire differences, which may be disease activity or prior therapy.

The chain links TRBV7-9 to TRBJ2-7, with unresolved D. The sequenced material came from CD4+ T cells from blood. The receptor was isolated from a human donor with classical Hodgkin lymphoma. The DNA of the CDR3 is TGTGCCAGCAGCTTTGCAATGGGCTCCTACGAGCAGTACTTC. This encodes CASSFAMGSYEQYF.